This record covers a single T cell receptor beta chain. Recently defined diagnostic criteria classed the Susac syndrome patients as definite or probable. TEMRA cells were FACS-enriched, with CD8+ and CD4+ T cells isolated negatively. Random hexamers served to reverse transcribe roughly 0.45 to 1 ug RNA. The CDR3 of TCR beta was amplified by immunoSEQ multiplex PCR across 54 Vbeta and 13 Jbeta. A single record per CDR3 protein comes from TCRdb applying MiXCR to the immunoSEQ multiplex PCR reads. The table records 92,000 or so distinct CDR3 sequences, approximately 96% of them present only once. The data derive from a study of CD8 T cells in Susac syndrome. Across the study: Among the Susac syndrome patients who underwent sequencing, more than 5 had clinically active disease, while about eight of them were in remission.

V was clipped by 4 bases and J by 7 bases; unmatched bases: 4. From germline, CDR1 is SGHDT and CDR2 YYEEEE. This CDR3 spans 14 amino acids. The chain employs TRBV5-6 and TRBJ1-6, with 8 bases that match TRBD1. The sequencing input was CD8+ T cells from PBMCs. This receptor was obtained from a human donor with Susac syndrome. The CDR3 nucleotides are TGTGCCAGCAGCGCGGACAGGGAGAATTCACCCCTCCACTTT. It specifies CASSADRENSPLHF.